The source of this T cell receptor (beta chain) is a study of T cell responses to AZD1222 COVID-19 vaccine. Looking at the study overall: Second doses that came at about 4 or about 12 weeks were put together. The study's findings and limits: Of the AZD1222 recipients, only 5 to 7 were seropositive at baseline.

Germline V gene data show CDR1 as SGDLS and CDR2 as YYNGEE. With 3 bases clipped from V and 5 bases from J, the junction kept 6 bases outside the gene matches. The CDR3 runs to 15 residues. For this clone: The antigen is unknown.

The method was immunoSEQ multiplex PCR; TCRdb's version includes in-frame clones alone and lacks a portion of them. This sample yields some 150,000 clones, of which roughly 88% are seen a single time; roughly 16% belongs to the top ten. This receptor was obtained from an adult in good health. The chain is built from TRBV9 and TRBJ1-4, with 8 bases identical to TRBD1. The source material was peripheral blood, sampled on day 0 of AZD1222 vaccination. The CDR3 DNA reads as TGTGCCAGCAGCGGGACGAGGACAGGGAATGAAAAACTGTTTTTT. It translates to CASSGTRTGNEKLFF.